This T cell receptor beta chain was sequenced during a study of CD8+CD57+ T cells in acquired aplastic anemia. Only patients with CD8+CD57+ cell expansion on flow cytometry were chosen for sequencing. Both TCR beta VDJ combination and CDR3 sequence profiling were carried out. Genomic DNA was the template for this profiling. One entry per CDR3 protein results from TCRdb running MiXCR on the reads. The table shows under 350,000 distinct CDR3 sequences, with about 50% occurring only once. In its sample, this clonotype was seen many times. The sequencing sample was made of sorted CD4+, CD8+, or CD8+CD57+ T cells (not recorded which) from PBMCs. The receptor was derived from a human donor with aplastic anemia.

CDR3 sequence: CSAAGQGLSLEAFF. The CDR3 region has the DNA TGCAGTGCTGCCGGACAGGGACTTTCTCTCGAAGCTTTCTTT. This chain joins TRBV20-1 and TRBJ1-1, with 8 nucleotides matching TRBD1. In germline, CDR1 is DFQATT, CDR2 SNEGSKA (reference sequence). V dropped 5 bases and J dropped 8; count of bases not matched to a gene: 13. The CDR3 loop spans 14 amino acids.